The clone carrying this T cell receptor (beta chain) was detected a few times. This sample was included in a study of blood T cells in healthy people across ages. CDR1 and CDR2 from the germline V gene are KGHDR and SFDVKD. The V and J ends lost 9 bases and 4 bases respectively, with 6 bases between them. The CDR3 totals 11 residues. A second PCR, run for about 7 to 11 cycles, used a sample-barcoded 5' primer plus a J-beta primer mix. TCRdb used MiXCR to reprocess the 5' RACE reads, holding one entry per CDR3 protein. Altogether around 1,000,000 distinct CDR3 sequences are present, almost 25% being singletons, with the ten largest covering around 0.75%. The sample was also reused in another study, on T cells of mothers and their children.

The origin of this receptor is a girl aged 2 to 10 in good health. Sequences were obtained from blood. The J gene is TRBJ1-3, the V gene TRBV24-1; D remains ambiguous. CDR3 DNA: TGTGCCACCGGAGCGGGAAACACCATATATTTT. This translates into CATGAGNTIYF.